Listed below are T cell receptor beta chains from one sample, sequenced in a study of cytomegalovirus exposure and HLA in healthy donors. Data came from immunoSEQ multiplex PCR; TCRdb stores just in-frame clones and leaves some out. This table holds approximately 210,000 clones, roughly four fifths found once. The sequencing input was PBMCs. These TCRs come from a man younger than 35 in good health and CMV-seronegative. Each CDR3 is given with its conserved first and last residue. The order of the fields is D gene, V gene, J gene, clone size, CDR3 protein, CDR3 DNA. The D gene is left open where the match is weak. The size field is filled for only some rows; it gives once, few, many or a size class.

D gene: NA
V gene: TRBV4-1
J gene: TRBJ2-5
clone size: NA
CDR3 protein: CASSPTFLGQSGTQYF
CDR3 DNA: TGCGCCAGCAGCCCCACCTTCCTCGGACAATCGGGGACCCAGTACTTC

D gene: NA
V gene: TRBV5-4
J gene: TRBJ2-5
clone size: NA
CDR3 protein: CASSLAQETQYF
CDR3 DNA: TGTGCCAGCAGCTTGGCCCAGGAGACCCAGTACTTC

D gene: TRBD1
V gene: TRBV5-1
J gene: TRBJ1-3
clone size: NA
CDR3 protein: CASRTGGSGNTIYF
CDR3 DNA: TGCGCCAGCAGGACAGGGGGCTCTGGAAACACCATATATTTT

D gene: TRBD1
V gene: TRBV4-1
J gene: TRBJ1-5
clone size: NA
CDR3 protein: CASSQETGARNQPQHF
CDR3 DNA: TGCGCCAGCAGCCAGGAGACAGGGGCGAGAAATCAGCCCCAGCATTTT

D gene: NA
V gene: TRBV7-9
J gene: TRBJ1-5
clone size: NA
CDR3 protein: CASSLVVSGRVGADQPQHF
CDR3 DNA: TGTGCCAGCAGCTTAGTCGTTTCGGGCAGGGTGGGGGCCGATCAGCCCCAGCATTTT

D gene: NA
V gene: TRBV19
J gene: TRBJ2-2
clone size: few
CDR3 protein: CASTRFLAGELFF
CDR3 DNA: TGTGCCAGTACGCGTTTTCTGGCCGGGGAGCTGTTTTTT

D gene: NA
V gene: TRBV20-1
J gene: TRBJ2-7
clone size: NA
CDR3 protein: CSASGLGEQYF
CDR3 DNA: TGCAGTGCTTCAGGATTAGGCGAGCAGTACTTC

D gene: NA
V gene: TRBV13
J gene: TRBJ2-5
clone size: once
CDR3 protein: CASSYRRETQYF
CDR3 DNA: TGTGCCAGCAGCTACAGGAGAGAGACCCAGTACTTC

D gene: TRBD2
V gene: TRBV27
J gene: TRBJ2-3
clone size: NA
CDR3 protein: CASSSPGLAGTDTQYF
CDR3 DNA: TGTGCCAGCAGTTCACCGGGACTAGCGGGCACAGATACGCAGTATTTT

D gene: NA
V gene: TRBV7-2
J gene: TRBJ1-1
clone size: NA
CDR3 protein: CASSFRWNTEAFF
CDR3 DNA: TGTGCCAGCAGCTTTCGGTGGAACACTGAAGCTTTCTTT

D gene: NA
V gene: TRBV11-2
J gene: TRBJ2-1
clone size: NA
CDR3 protein: CASSLQGLGSYNEQFF
CDR3 DNA: TGTGCCAGCAGCTTGCAGGGCCTAGGGTCCTACAATGAGCAGTTCTTC